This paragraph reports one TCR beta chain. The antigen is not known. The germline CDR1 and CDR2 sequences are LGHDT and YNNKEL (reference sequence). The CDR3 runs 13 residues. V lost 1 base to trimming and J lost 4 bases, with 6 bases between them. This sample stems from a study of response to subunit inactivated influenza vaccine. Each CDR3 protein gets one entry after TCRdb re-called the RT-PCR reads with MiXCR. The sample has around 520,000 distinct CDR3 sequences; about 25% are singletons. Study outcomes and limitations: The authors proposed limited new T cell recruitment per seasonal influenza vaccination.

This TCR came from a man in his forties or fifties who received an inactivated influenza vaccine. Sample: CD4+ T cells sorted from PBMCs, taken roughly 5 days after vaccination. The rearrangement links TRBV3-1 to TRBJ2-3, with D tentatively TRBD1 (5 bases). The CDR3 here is CASSQGGPDTQYF. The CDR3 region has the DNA TGTGCCAGCAGCCAAGGGGGCCCAGATACGCAGTATTTT.